The TCR beta chain described here comes from a study of shared clonotypes between healthy human individuals. Study background: CD4 naive and memory got three plates each, CD8 naive two, CD8 memory one.

In germline, CDR1 is SNHLY, CDR2 FYNNEI. After removal of 7 bases from V and 1 base from J, the junction contained 17 bases not matched to a gene. The CDR3 sequence is 19 residues long. Assay used: immunoSEQ multiplex PCR; TCRdb lists only in-frame clones, some missing. This table has about 1.5 million clones, 95% to 99% appearing once. Donors, healthy HIV-negative adults, lacked recent acute infections or vaccinations. From CD4+ cells came CD45RA+ naive and CD45RA-negative memory subsets. The sequence was collected from a young man in good health. The specimen sequenced was naive CD4+ T cells sorted from blood. The subset: CD45RA+ positively selected. The chain uses TRBV2 and TRBJ2-7, with 12 positions matching TRBD2. The CDR3 is CASIKFASLAGGPSYEQYF. CDR3 bases: TGTGCCAGCATTAAATTTGCCTCACTAGCGGGAGGACCGTCCTACGAGCAGTACTTC.